This is a list of T cell receptor beta chains from one sample in a study of T cells in Graves' hyperthyroidism and ophthalmopathy. Each CDR3 protein is one row after TCRdb ran MiXCR on the multiplex PCR reads. This table has 600,000 to 650,000 distinct CDR3 sequences, 15% to 20% appearing once. Sequenced sample: blood. The source of these receptors is a woman younger than 45 with Graves' hyperthyroidism. CDR3s include the opening cysteine and the closing phenylalanine or tryptophan. Fields, in order: D gene, clone size, V gene, J gene, CDR3 protein, CDR3 DNA. The D gene is left open where the match is weak. Expanded clones are given a class, and other clones once, few, many or no size at all.

.	few	TRBV4-3	TRBJ1-2	CASSQVASTSYGYTF	TGCGCCAGCAGCCAAGTTGCCTCTACGAGCTATGGCTACACCTTC
TRBD2	many	TRBV20-1	TRBJ2-7	CSASRVAGGGEQYF	TGCAGTGCTAGCAGGGTAGCGGGAGGGGGTGAGCAGTACTTC
.	many	TRBV5-6	TRBJ2-7	CASSLWVAGYYEQYF	TGTGCCAGCAGCTTGTGGGTCGCCGGATACTACGAGCAGTACTTC
.	.	TRBV28	TRBJ2-6	CASSLGRFSGANVLTF	TGTGCCAGCAGTTTAGGAAGATTCTCTGGGGCCAACGTCCTGACTTTC
.	.	TRBV20-1	TRBJ2-1	CSARSGLAPYNEQFF	TGCAGTGCTAGAAGTGGGTTAGCGCCGTACAATGAGCAGTTCTTC
TRBD1	few	TRBV24-1	TRBJ2-1	CATSEVGGLYNEQFF	TGTGCCACCAGTGAGGTAGGGGGCCTCTACAATGAGCAGTTCTTC
.	few	TRBV12-3/TRBV12-4	TRBJ1-6	CASSLGVLNSPLHF	TGTGCCAGCAGTTTGGGGGTGCTCAATTCACCCCTCCACTTT
TRBD2	.	TRBV28	TRBJ2-7	CASSSTPSGVYEQYF	TGTGCCAGCAGTTCCACCCCTAGCGGGGTCTACGAGCAGTACTTC
TRBD2	many	TRBV5-1	TRBJ2-1	CASSVTSDSYNEQFF	TGCGCCAGCAGCGTGACTAGCGACTCCTACAATGAGCAGTTCTTC
.	many	TRBV6-1	TRBJ2-5	CASSEKQRKETQYF	TGTGCCAGCAGTGAGAAACAGCGGAAAGAGACCCAGTACTTC
.	few	TRBV7-3	TRBJ2-3	CASTLGSSTDTQYF	TGTGCCAGCACCTTGGGGTCTAGCACAGATACGCAGTATTTT
.	.	TRBV20-1	TRBJ1-6	CSARDVRTKNNSPLHF	TGCAGTGCTAGAGATGTTAGGACAAAAAATAATTCACCCCTCCACTTT
.	few	TRBV7-9	TRBJ1-1	CASMSRAMNTEAFF	TGTGCCAGCATGAGTAGGGCCATGAACACTGAAGCTTTCTTT